One sample yielded the 8 T cell receptor beta chains listed below, sequenced in a study of cytomegalovirus exposure and HLA in healthy donors. The PCR had 60 Vbeta and 13 Jbeta primers. Assay used: immunoSEQ multiplex PCR; TCRdb lists only in-frame clones, some missing. The sample table includes around 100,000 clones. Input material: PBMCs. The receptors were sampled from a man aged 25-45 years in good health and CMV-seronegative.

V usage is TRBV2 and J usage is TRBJ1-1; possible D gene TRBD1, 5 bases. Per the germline V gene, CDR1 is SNHLY and CDR2 is FYNNEI. Trimming shortened V by 8 bases and J by 3 bases, and 22 bases separated the two germline ends. This CDR3 has 16 amino acids. The CDR3 sequence is CASRRSLFGGDTEAFF. The CDR3 region has the DNA TGTGCCAGCCGCCGGTCGCTCTTCGGGGGGGACACTGAAGCTTTCTTT.

V usage is TRBV7-2 and J usage is TRBJ2-7; the D is unclear. Per the germline V gene, CDR1 is SGHTA and CDR2 is FQGNSA. This CDR3 comprises 14 residues. The V and J ends lost 5 bases and 2 bases respectively, with 13 bases between them. The CDR3 DNA reads TGTGCCAGCAGCCCCCACCGGCAGGCCTACGAGCAGTACTTC. As protein: CASSPHRQAYEQYF.

The V and J genes are TRBV13 and TRBJ2-7; a possible D gene is TRBD1 (6 bases). CDR1 is PRHDT, CDR2 FYEKMQ, per germline (reference sequence). Trimming shortened V by 5 bases and J by 3 bases, and 26 bases separated the two germline ends. This CDR3 is 18 amino acids long. In DNA, the CDR3 is TGTGCCAGCAGCCATCAAGGGACCAGAATAGGGGGAAACTACGAGCAGTACTTC. It codes for CASSHQGTRIGGNYEQYF.

The V call is TRBV28, the J call TRBJ1-4; weak D call: TRBD1 (5 bases). The CDR3 runs to 13 residues. Germline CDR1 is MDHEN and CDR2 is SYDVKM. The germline V and J ends were trimmed by 8 bases and 7 bases, with 14 bases remaining between them. The CDR3 DNA reads TGTGCCAGCCTCGGGGAGGGACCTGAAAAACTGTTTTTT. Amino acids: CASLGEGPEKLFF.

The chain recombines TRBV19 with TRBJ2-7, with TRBD1 identical over 7 bases. Germline lookup yields CDR1 LNHDA and CDR2 SQIVND (reference sequence). This CDR3 is 16 amino acids long. V was clipped by 2 bases and J by 4 bases; unmatched bases: 11. CDR3 sequence reads: CASSIRQGPFGYEQYF. CDR3 bases: TGTGCCAGTAGTATACGACAGGGACCCTTCGGGTACGAGCAGTACTTC.

The V call is TRBV5-6, the J call TRBJ1-2, with a weak D call TRBD1 (6 bases). Deletions cut 2 bases from V and 7 bases from J, with 15 bases between. The CDR3 sequence is 14 residues long. The germline gives CDR1 SGHDT, CDR2 YYEEEE. CDR3 DNA: TGTGCCAGCAGCTTCTTAGGGGGGGCCGGTGGCTACACCTTC. Protein sequence: CASSFLGGAGGYTF.

The chain couples TRBV28 to TRBJ2-3; 7 bases fit TRBD1. CDR3 length equals 15 residues. CDR1 is MDHEN and CDR2 is SYDVKM in the germline V gene. Trimming at V came to 5 bases and at J to 0 bases, leaving 5 bases not matched to a gene. The CDR3 nucleotides read TGTGCCAGCAGTCTGGGACAGATTAGCACAGATACGCAGTATTTT. It is translated as CASSLGQISTDTQYF.

The chain uses TRBV9 and TRBJ2-1; 9 bases agree with TRBD1. V shed 4 bases, J shed 4 bases, and the junction held 9 bases outside the gene matches. The V gene's germline CDR1 is SGDLS and CDR2 YYNGEE. This CDR3 contains 16 residues. The CDR3 reads CASSNPDRGLYNEQFF. As DNA, the CDR3 is TGTGCCAGCAGCAACCCGGACAGGGGACTTTACAATGAGCAGTTCTTC.